These 18 T cell receptor beta chains share one sample of origin, sequenced in a study of blood T cell repertoires in COVID-19. Measured with immunoSEQ multiplex PCR; TCRdb has only the in-frame clones, and not every one. The sample consists of roughly 78,000 clones, around four fifths of them appearing once. The sequenced sample was peripheral blood. The receptor source for this set is a woman older than 75 with acute or convalescent COVID-19.

In DNA, the CDR3 is TGTGCCAGCAGCTCGACAGATTTTAGTTTACTGTTTTTT. Translation gives CASSSTDFSLLFF. V is TRBV7-2 and J is TRBJ1-4; possibly TRBD1 for D (5 bases). This CDR3 comprises 13 residues. The V gene lost 4 bases and the J gene lost 13 bases, with 16 bases spanning the gap. Germline values: CDR1 SGHTA, CDR2 FQGNSA. The variable domain in full, completed from reference TRBV7-2 and TRBJ1-4, reads GAGVSQSPSNKVTEKGKDVELRCDPISGHTALYWYRQSLGQGLEFLIYFQGNSAPDKSGLPSDRFSAERTGGSVSTLTIQRTQQEDSAVYLCASSSTDFSLLFFGSGTQLSVL.

The table lists this clone with a few counts. V usage is TRBV18 and J usage is TRBJ1-6; 10 bases align to TRBD1. In germline, CDR1 is KGHSH, CDR2 LQKENI. Germline trimming cut 2 bases from V and 5 bases from J; bases unmatched to any gene: 0. This CDR3 is built from 15 residues. The chain's CDR3 is CASSPGTGDNSPLHF. CDR3 bases: TGTGCCAGCTCACCAGGGACAGGGGATAATTCACCCCTCCACTTT.

This clone has just one count. J is TRBJ1-1 and V is TRBV10-2; no reliable D call. Germline loops: CDR1 WSHSY, CDR2 SAAADI. There are 14 residues in the CDR3. The ends were cut back, 7 bases at V and 3 bases at J, with 15 bases in the middle. The CDR3 spells CASTEIRGDTEAFF. Written as DNA, the CDR3 is TGCGCCAGCACTGAAATCCGAGGCGACACTGAAGCTTTCTTT.

This clone was observed a single time. The chain uses TRBV21-1 and TRBJ2-2; the table's D call of TRBD1 was not tested on the DNA. TRBV21-1 is designated a pseudogene. There are 17 residues in the CDR3. The CDR3 DNA is TGTGCCAGCAGCAAAGGTCTTCCTGGGGGCAAGGCCGGGGAGCTGTTTTTT. Encoded protein: CASSKGLPGGKAGELFF.

The chain is built from TRBV15 and TRBJ2-7; possible D gene TRBD2, 5 bases. Per the germline V gene, CDR1 is LNHNV and CDR2 is YYDKDF (reference sequence). CDR3 length: 13 residues. V was pared by 0 bases and J by 5 bases, with 8 bases between. The CDR3 sequence: CATSRDTGNEQYF. The CDR3, as DNA: TGTGCCACCAGCAGAGATACGGGAAACGAGCAGTACTTC.

V gene TRBV27 combines with J gene TRBJ2-1, with TRBD2 identical over 11 bases. The CDR3 is 14 amino acids. V gave up 5 bases and J gave up 13 bases; unmatched junction bases: 10. CDR1 MNHEY and CDR2 SMNVEV come from the germline V gene (reference sequence). The CDR3 nucleotides are TGTGCCAGCAGTCTTACTAGCGGGAGCCTCGTCCAGTTCTTC. This sequence encodes CASSLTSGSLVQFF.

This rearrangement joins TRBV24-1 to TRBJ2-1, with no clear D. The CDR3 is made up of 12 amino acids. Trimming pared 6 bases from V and 3 bases from J, leaving 5 bases between. The germline gives CDR1 KGHDR, CDR2 SFDVKD. For the CDR3, the DNA is TGTGCCACCAGTCCCAACTACAATGAGCAGTTCTTC. Translation: CATSPNYNEQFF.

CDR3 in DNA: TGTGCCTGGAGTGTAGGACAGCAACTAGCCAAAAACATTCAGTACTTC. Protein: CAWSVGQQLAKNIQYF. V gene TRBV30 combines with J gene TRBJ2-4, with D possibly being TRBD1 (6 bases). Trimming took off 0 bases at V and 0 bases at J, with 12 bases between the two ends. Germline V lookup: CDR1 GTSNPN, CDR2 SVGIG (reference sequence). The CDR3 is 16 amino acids.

J is TRBJ2-7 and V is TRBV20-1, with 15 bases lining up with TRBD2. V was pared by 3 bases and J by 0 bases, with 9 bases of the junction left unmatched. CDR3 length equals 18 residues. Per the germline V gene, CDR1 is DFQATT and CDR2 is SNEGSKA (reference sequence). The CDR3, as DNA: TGCAGTGCTAGTTTCGCAGGACTAGCGGGGGGGCGCTCCTACGAGCAGTACTTC. Translation gives CSASFAGLAGGRSYEQYF.

The genes are TRBV7-9 and TRBJ2-5; TRBD1 matches at 7 bases. CDR1 is SEHNR, CDR2 FQNEAQ, per germline (reference sequence). V dropped 4 bases and J dropped 1; count of bases not matched to a gene: 0. This CDR3 has 13 amino acids. CDR3 nucleotide sequence: TGTGCCAGCAGCTGGGACAGCCAAGAGACCCAGTACTTC. Its translation: CASSWDSQETQYF.

The sample holds one count of this clone. The CDR3 loop is CASSSEGAMSYNEQFF. The CDR3 nucleotides are TGTGCCAGCAGTTCCGAGGGGGCAATGTCCTACAATGAGCAGTTCTTC. J is TRBJ2-1 and V is TRBV6-4; 7 bases fit TRBD1. The V gene's germline CDR1 is MRHNA and CDR2 SNTAGT. With V trimmed by 5 bases and J by 1 base, 8 bases remained unmatched. There are 16 residues in the CDR3.

The rearrangement joins TRBV19 to TRBJ1-2; D remains ambiguous. CDR1 and CDR2 from the germline V gene are LNHDA and SQIVND (reference sequence). With 7 bases removed from V and 2 bases from J, the gap between germline ends came to 17 bases. The CDR3 contains 15 residues. CDR3 sequence: CASIQSTGWNYGYTF. CDR3 DNA sequence: TGTGCCAGTATTCAGAGCACGGGTTGGAACTATGGCTACACCTTC.

This clone was picked up a small number of times. The chain carries TRBV12-3 or TRBV12-4 and TRBJ1-1, with D uncertain. With 6 bases removed from V and 5 bases from J, the gap between germline ends came to 13 bases. This CDR3 spans 13 amino acids. CDR3 coding DNA: TGTGCCAGCAGCTTTGACGCGGGGACTGAAGCTTTCTTT. Amino acids: CASSFDAGTEAFF.

This clone was observed a single time. The rearrangement joins TRBV3-1 (or the pseudogene TRBV3-2) to TRBJ1-2; D not certain. The CDR3 loop spans 12 amino acids. Germline CDR1 is LGHDT and CDR2 is YNNKEL (reference sequence). Trimming shortened V by 6 bases and J by 2 bases, and 7 bases separated the two germline ends. This CDR3 reads CASRLGNYGYTF. As DNA, the CDR3 is TGTGCCAGCAGACTGGGCAACTATGGCTACACCTTC.

This clone appeared a few times. CDR3 amino acids: CASSLGRTGPGELFF. The CDR3 region has the DNA TGTGCCAGCAGCTTAGGAAGGACAGGGCCCGGGGAGCTGTTTTTT. J is TRBJ2-2 and V is TRBV11-2; 8 bases are shared with TRBD1. This CDR3 is 15 amino acids long. Per germline, CDR1 SGHAT and CDR2 FQNNGV. The junction had 4 bases not matched to a gene; V was cut back by 1 base and J by 6 bases.

This chain links TRBV6-5 with TRBJ1-1, with 8 bases that match TRBD1. V was clipped by 6 bases and J by 10 bases; unmatched bases: 13. Germline-derived CDR1 and CDR2 are MNHEY and SVGAGI. This CDR3 contains 14 residues. CDR3 protein: CASRRPGQEAGAFF. In DNA form, the CDR3 reads TGTGCCAGCAGACGCCCGGGACAGGAGGCGGGAGCTTTCTTT.

The V gene is TRBV6-2 or TRBV6-3, the J gene TRBJ1-2; TRBD1 might be the D (5 bases). Trimming pared 2 bases from V and 5 bases from J, leaving 12 bases between. Germline V gives CDR1 MNHEY, CDR2 SVGEGT. This CDR3 spans 14 amino acids. The CDR3 here is CASSYIQGLYGYTF. The CDR3 DNA is TGTGCCAGCAGTTACATCCAGGGCTTGTATGGCTACACCTTC.

The rearrangement joins TRBV30 to TRBJ1-5; no firm D call. CDR1 GTSNPN and CDR2 SVGIG come from the germline V gene (reference sequence). This CDR3 has 14 amino acids. V was pared by 1 base and J by 2 bases, with 9 bases between. In DNA, the CDR3 is TGTGCCTGGAGTGCCGGGTCGGGCAATCAGCCCCAGCATTTT. Translating it yields CAWSAGSGNQPQHF.